The 17 T cell receptor beta chains in this list originate from one sample, sequenced in a study of cytomegalovirus exposure and HLA in healthy donors. PCR was performed using 60 Vbeta and 13 Jbeta primers. Some clones are missing from TCRdb's copy, which holds only in-frame ones; the method was immunoSEQ multiplex PCR. The sample yields more than 150,000 clones, 60% to 85% seen once. Sequenced: PBMCs. All receptors derive from a girl between 5 and 17 years old in good health and CMV-seropositive.

The chain joins TRBV5-1 to TRBJ2-7; 8 positions agree with TRBD1. The V gene's germline CDR1 is SGHRS and CDR2 YFSETQ. The CDR3 runs to 14 residues. V lost 0 bases and J lost 6; bases outside the gene matches: 5. The CDR3 protein is CASSLATGVGEQYF. CDR3 sequence (DNA): TGCGCCAGCAGCTTGGCGACAGGGGTGGGCGAGCAGTACTTC.

The CDR3 nucleotides are TGCAGCGTTGACCCGTTCTCCCTTAACTATGGCTACACCTTC. The encoded protein is CSVDPFSLNYGYTF. V is TRBV29-1 and J is TRBJ1-2; D not certain. Germline V gene lookup returns CDR1 SQVTM and CDR2 ANQGSEA. This CDR3 has 14 residues. The V and J ends lost 3 bases and 1 base respectively, with 12 bases between them.

The chain combines TRBV14 with TRBJ2-5; possibly TRBD2 for D (7 bases). The CDR3 consists of 15 residues. Looked up from germline, CDR1 is SGHDN and CDR2 is FVKESK. V lost 3 bases, J lost 2 bases, and 13 bases lay in between. CDR3 bases: TGTGCCAGCAGCCACGCCCGGGGGGCGCAAGAGACCCAGTACTTC. Translated, it gives CASSHARGAQETQYF.

This chain connects TRBV5-1 to TRBJ1-6; maybe TRBD1 (5 bases). The CDR3 is 16 residues long. Trimming stripped 5 bases from V and 5 bases from J, with 17 bases between. Germline assignment: CDR1 SGHRS and CDR2 YFSETQ. The CDR3, as DNA: TGCGCCAGCAGTAAGGACGCCCAGGGAAATAATTCACCCCTCCACTTT. Its translation: CASSKDAQGNNSPLHF.

This rearrangement joins TRBV30 to TRBJ1-4; D remains ambiguous. The CDR3 runs 14 residues. V lost 0 bases and J 0 bases, leaving 5 bases between the germline ends. Germline CDR1 GTSNPN, CDR2 SVGIG (reference sequence). CDR3 nucleotide sequence: TGTGCCTGGAGTGTCGGTGCAACTAATGAAAAACTGTTTTTT. Translated: CAWSVGATNEKLFF.

The gene calls are TRBV9 and TRBJ2-5; perhaps TRBD2 as D (5 bases). The germline V gene encodes CDR1 SGDLS and CDR2 YYNGEE. The CDR3 loop spans 13 amino acids. With 3 bases removed from V and 7 bases from J, the gap between germline ends came to 13 bases. The CDR3 coding sequence is TGTGCCAGCAGCGGCCACCGGGGTGGGACCCAGTACTTC. Its translation is CASSGHRGGTQYF. Drawing the rest from reference TRBV9 and TRBJ2-5, the complete variable domain is DSGVTQTPKHLITATGQRVTLRCSPRSGDLSVYWYQQSLDQGLQFLIQYYNGEERAKGNILERFSAQQFPDLHSELNLSSLELGDSALYFCASSGHRGGTQYFGPGTRLLVL.

The V and J genes are TRBV25-1 and TRBJ2-1; 11 bases are shared with TRBD2. The CDR3 totals 14 residues. Germline trimming cut 8 bases from V and 6 bases from J; bases unmatched to any gene: 6. Germline CDR1 MGHDK, CDR2 SYGVNS. DNA of the CDR3: TGTGCCAGCGGAGTAGCGGGGGGGATCAATGAGCAGTTCTTC. This gives the protein CASGVAGGINEQFF.

V gene TRBV19 combines with J gene TRBJ2-7, with 7 bases matching TRBD1. This CDR3 comprises 14 residues. The ends lost 6 bases at V and 2 bases at J; junction bases unmatched: 7. The V gene's germline CDR1 is LNHDA and CDR2 SQIVND (reference sequence). This CDR3 is CASSPAGGAYEQYF. The CDR3 region has the DNA TGTGCCAGTAGCCCGGCAGGGGGAGCCTACGAGCAGTACTTC.

This clone was detected only a few times. V is TRBV5-1 and J is TRBJ2-3; D might be TRBD2 (6 bases). V was clipped by 7 bases and J by 1 base, with 16 bases between them. This CDR3 is built from 15 residues. The germline CDR1 and CDR2 sequences are SGHRS and YFSETQ. The CDR3 here is CASAGGVGRTDTQYF. The DNA for the CDR3 is TGCGCCAGCGCTGGAGGGGTGGGACGCACAGATACGCAGTATTTT.

The chain is built from TRBV11-2 and TRBJ1-4; TRBD1 is a possible D gene (5 bases). V was shortened by 2 bases and J by 7 bases, with 14 bases between the two germline ends. The length of the CDR3 is 15 residues. Per the germline V gene, CDR1 is SGHAT and CDR2 is FQNNGV. CDR3 region: CASSLQGRRGEKLFF. CDR3 bases: TGTGCCAGCAGCTTACAGGGAAGGAGGGGTGAAAAACTGTTTTTT.

The count of this clone is one. The rearrangement uses TRBV29-1 and TRBJ1-2, with a weak D call TRBD1 (6 bases). CDR1 and CDR2 from the germline V gene are SQVTM and ANQGSEA. The CDR3 is 12 residues long. CDR3 coding DNA: TGCAGTGGGGGGGCCCGGACCATTGGCTACACCTTC. This sequence encodes CSGGARTIGYTF.

The chain has TRBV11-2 and TRBJ2-7; TRBD2 agrees at 7 bases. The V gene's germline CDR1 is SGHAT and CDR2 FQNNGV. This CDR3 has 13 amino acids. The V and J ends lost 0 bases and 6 bases, in that order; junction bases with no gene match: 2. The chain's CDR3 is CASSLDRGSEQYF. CDR3 in DNA: TGTGCCAGCAGCTTAGATCGCGGGAGCGAGCAGTACTTC.

The chain recombines TRBV19 with TRBJ2-1, with 10 bases lining up with TRBD1. Looked up from germline, CDR1 is LNHDA and CDR2 is SQIVND (reference sequence). The CDR3 runs 13 residues. The ends lost 9 bases at V and 8 bases at J; junction bases unmatched: 7. CDR3 protein: CASDRGHWDEQFF. The CDR3 DNA follows: TGTGCCAGCGACAGGGGGCATTGGGATGAGCAGTTCTTC.

V usage is TRBV30 and J usage is TRBJ2-7; 9 bases agree with TRBD1. The CDR3 sequence is 14 residues long. Germline V gives CDR1 GTSNPN, CDR2 SVGIG (reference sequence). J was trimmed by 6 bases and V by 7 bases; bases with no gene match: 13. The chain's CDR3 is CASSRDRVRGEQYF. CDR3 sequence (DNA): TGTGCCTCTTCCCGGGACAGGGTTAGAGGCGAGCAGTACTTC.

This clone appeared a single time. The chain combines TRBV25-1 with TRBJ2-5; 8 nucleotides agree with TRBD1. Losses at the gene ends were 3 bases for V and 5 bases for J; bases not matched to a gene: 8. The CDR3 has 15 residues. Germline assignment: CDR1 MGHDK and CDR2 SYGVNS. This CDR3 reads CASSESQGARETQYF. DNA of the CDR3: TGTGCCAGCAGTGAGTCCCAGGGGGCACGGGAGACCCAGTACTTC.

The chain has TRBV5-4 and TRBJ1-3; 9 nucleotides agree with TRBD1. This CDR3 contains 15 residues. The germline gives CDR1 SGHNT, CDR2 YYREEE (reference sequence). V trimming: 4 bases; J trimming: 0 bases; junction bases outside the gene matches: 2. CDR3 sequence: CASSRDRASGNTIYF. The CDR3 DNA follows: TGTGCCAGCAGCCGGGACAGGGCCTCTGGAAACACCATATATTTT.

V gene TRBV4-3 combines with J gene TRBJ2-2; D is ambiguous. The CDR3 runs 13 residues. Germline values: CDR1 LGHNA, CDR2 YSLEER. The V end was cut by 4 bases, the J end by 4 bases, with 7 bases between. CDR3 loop: CASSPWATGELFF. CDR3 nucleotides: TGCGCCAGCAGCCCCTGGGCCACCGGGGAGCTGTTTTTT.